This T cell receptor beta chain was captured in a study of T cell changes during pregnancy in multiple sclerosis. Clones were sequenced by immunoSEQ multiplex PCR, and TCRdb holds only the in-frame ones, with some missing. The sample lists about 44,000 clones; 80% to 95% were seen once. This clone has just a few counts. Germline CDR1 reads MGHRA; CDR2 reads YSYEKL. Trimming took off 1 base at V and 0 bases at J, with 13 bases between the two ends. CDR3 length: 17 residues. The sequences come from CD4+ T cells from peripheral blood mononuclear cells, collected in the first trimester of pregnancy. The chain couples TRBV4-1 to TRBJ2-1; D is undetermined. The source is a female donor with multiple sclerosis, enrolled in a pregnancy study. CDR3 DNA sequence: TGCGCCAGCAGCCAAGTGGATCTAGGAATCTCCTACAATGAGCAGTTCTTC. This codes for CASSQVDLGISYNEQFF.